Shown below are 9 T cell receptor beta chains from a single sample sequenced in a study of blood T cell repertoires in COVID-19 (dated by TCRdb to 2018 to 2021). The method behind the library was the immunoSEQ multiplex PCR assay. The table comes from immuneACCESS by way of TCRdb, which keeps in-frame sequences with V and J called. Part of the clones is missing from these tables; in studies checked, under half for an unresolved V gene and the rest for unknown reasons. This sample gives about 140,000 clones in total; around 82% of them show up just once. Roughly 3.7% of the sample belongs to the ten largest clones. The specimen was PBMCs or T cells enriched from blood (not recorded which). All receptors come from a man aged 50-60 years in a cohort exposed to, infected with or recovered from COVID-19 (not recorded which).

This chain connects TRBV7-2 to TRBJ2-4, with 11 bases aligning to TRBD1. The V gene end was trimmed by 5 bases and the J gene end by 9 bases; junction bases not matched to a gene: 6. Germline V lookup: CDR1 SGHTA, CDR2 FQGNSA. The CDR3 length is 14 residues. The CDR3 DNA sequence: TGTGCCAGCAGCCCGCCCGGGACAGGGGGCATTCAGTACTTC. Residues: CASSPPGTGGIQYF.

In nucleotides, the CDR3 is TGTGCCAGCAGCCAATTAGCCCAGGGGAACTATGGCTACACCTTC. It translates to CASSQLAQGNYGYTF. This sequence joins TRBV14 and TRBJ1-2; D possibly corresponds to TRBD1 (6 bases). The germline V and J ends were trimmed by 2 bases and 2 bases, with 12 bases remaining between them. This CDR3 has 15 residues. CDR1 is SGHDN, CDR2 FVKESK, per germline.

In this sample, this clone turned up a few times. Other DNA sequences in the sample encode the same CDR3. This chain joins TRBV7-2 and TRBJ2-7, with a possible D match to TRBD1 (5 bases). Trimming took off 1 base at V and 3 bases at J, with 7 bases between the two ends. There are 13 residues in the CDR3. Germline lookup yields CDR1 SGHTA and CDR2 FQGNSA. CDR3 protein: CASSLGGGYEQYF. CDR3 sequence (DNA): TGTGCCAGCAGCTTAGGGGGCGGCTACGAGCAGTACTTC. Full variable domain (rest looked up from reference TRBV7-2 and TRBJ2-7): GAGVSQSPSNKVTEKGKDVELRCDPISGHTALYWYRQSLGQGLEFLIYFQGNSAPDKSGLPSDRFSAERTGGSVSTLTIQRTQQEDSAVYLCASSLGGGYEQYFGPGTRLTVT.

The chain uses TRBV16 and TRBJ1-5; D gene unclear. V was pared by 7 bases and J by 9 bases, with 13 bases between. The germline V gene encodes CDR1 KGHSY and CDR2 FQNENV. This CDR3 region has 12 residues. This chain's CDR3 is CASTKKGGPQHF. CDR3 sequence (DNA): TGTGCCAGCACCAAAAAAGGAGGGCCCCAGCATTTT.

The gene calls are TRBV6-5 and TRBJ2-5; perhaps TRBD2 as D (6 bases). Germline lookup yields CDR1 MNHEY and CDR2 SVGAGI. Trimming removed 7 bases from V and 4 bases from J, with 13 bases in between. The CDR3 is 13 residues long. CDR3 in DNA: TGTGCCAGCACGGCGGCGGGGCGAGAGACCCAGTACTTC. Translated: CASTAAGRETQYF.

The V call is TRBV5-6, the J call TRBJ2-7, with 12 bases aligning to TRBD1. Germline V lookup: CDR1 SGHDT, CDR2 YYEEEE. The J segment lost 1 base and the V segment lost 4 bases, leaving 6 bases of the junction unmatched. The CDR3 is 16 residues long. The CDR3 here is CASSQRDRGPSYEQYF. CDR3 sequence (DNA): TGTGCCAGCAGCCAAAGGGACAGGGGGCCTTCCTACGAGCAGTACTTC.

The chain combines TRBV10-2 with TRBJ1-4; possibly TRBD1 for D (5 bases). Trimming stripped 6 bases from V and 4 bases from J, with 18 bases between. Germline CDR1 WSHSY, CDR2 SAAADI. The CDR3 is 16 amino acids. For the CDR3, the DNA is TGCGCCAGCAGGAGAGACCAGACAGTACATAATGAAAAACTGTTTTTT. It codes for CASRRDQTVHNEKLFF.

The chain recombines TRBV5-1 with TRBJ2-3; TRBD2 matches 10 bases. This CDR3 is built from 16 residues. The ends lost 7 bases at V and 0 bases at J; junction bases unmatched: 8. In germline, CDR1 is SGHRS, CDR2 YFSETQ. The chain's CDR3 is CASASRTSGSTDTQYF. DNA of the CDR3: TGCGCCAGCGCGAGCCGGACTAGCGGTAGCACAGATACGCAGTATTTT.

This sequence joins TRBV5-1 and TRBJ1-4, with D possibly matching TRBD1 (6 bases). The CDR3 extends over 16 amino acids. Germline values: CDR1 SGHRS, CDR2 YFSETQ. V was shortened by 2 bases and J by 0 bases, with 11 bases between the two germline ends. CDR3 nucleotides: TGCGCCAGCAGCTTAGGGGGTACGCCAACTAATGAAAAACTGTTTTTT. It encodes CASSLGGTPTNEKLFF. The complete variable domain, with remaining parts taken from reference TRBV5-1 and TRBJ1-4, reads KAGVTQTPRYLIKTRGQQVTLSCSPISGHRSVSWYQQTPGQGLQFLFEYFSETQRNKGNFPGRFSGRQFSNSRSEMNVSTLELGDSALYLCASSLGGTPTNEKLFFGSGTQLSVL.